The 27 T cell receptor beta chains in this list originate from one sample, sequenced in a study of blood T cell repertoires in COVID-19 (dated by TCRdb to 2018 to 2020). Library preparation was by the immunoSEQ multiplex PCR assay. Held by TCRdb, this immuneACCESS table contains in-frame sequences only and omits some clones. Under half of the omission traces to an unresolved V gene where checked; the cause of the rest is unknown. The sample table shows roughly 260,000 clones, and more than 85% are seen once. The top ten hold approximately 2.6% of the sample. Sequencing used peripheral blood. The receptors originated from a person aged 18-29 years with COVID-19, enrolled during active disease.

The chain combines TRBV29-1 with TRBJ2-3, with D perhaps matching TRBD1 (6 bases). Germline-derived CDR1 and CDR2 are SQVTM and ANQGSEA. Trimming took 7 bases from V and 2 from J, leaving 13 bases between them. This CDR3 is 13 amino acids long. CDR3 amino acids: CSAAGQNTDTQYF. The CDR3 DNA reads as TGCAGCGCTGCAGGACAGAACACAGATACGCAGTATTTT.

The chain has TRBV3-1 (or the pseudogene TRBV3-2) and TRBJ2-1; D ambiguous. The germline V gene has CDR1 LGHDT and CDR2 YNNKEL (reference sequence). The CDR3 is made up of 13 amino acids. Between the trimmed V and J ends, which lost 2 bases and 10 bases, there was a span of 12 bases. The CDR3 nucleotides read TGTGCCAGCAGCCAAAGCCCCAAGCCCGAGCAGTTCTTC. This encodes CASSQSPKPEQFF.

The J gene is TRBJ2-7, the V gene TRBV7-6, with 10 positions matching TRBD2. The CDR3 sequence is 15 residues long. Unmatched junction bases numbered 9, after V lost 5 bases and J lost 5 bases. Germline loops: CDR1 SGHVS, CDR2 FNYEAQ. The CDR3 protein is CASSPKAGGPHEQYF. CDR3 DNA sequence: TGTGCCAGCAGCCCTAAAGCGGGAGGGCCCCACGAGCAGTACTTC.

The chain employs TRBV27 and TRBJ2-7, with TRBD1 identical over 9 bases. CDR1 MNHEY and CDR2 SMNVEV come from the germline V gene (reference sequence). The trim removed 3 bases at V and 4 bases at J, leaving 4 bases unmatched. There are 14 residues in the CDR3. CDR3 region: CASSFSTGGYEQYF. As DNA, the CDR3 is TGTGCCAGCAGTTTCTCGACAGGGGGGTACGAGCAGTACTTC.

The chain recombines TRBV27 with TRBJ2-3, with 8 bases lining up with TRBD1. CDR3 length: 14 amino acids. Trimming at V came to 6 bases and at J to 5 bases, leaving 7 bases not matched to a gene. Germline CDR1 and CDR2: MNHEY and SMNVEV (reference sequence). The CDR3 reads CASSPGQGGDTQYF. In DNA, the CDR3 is TGTGCCAGCAGCCCAGGACAGGGAGGAGATACGCAGTATTTT.

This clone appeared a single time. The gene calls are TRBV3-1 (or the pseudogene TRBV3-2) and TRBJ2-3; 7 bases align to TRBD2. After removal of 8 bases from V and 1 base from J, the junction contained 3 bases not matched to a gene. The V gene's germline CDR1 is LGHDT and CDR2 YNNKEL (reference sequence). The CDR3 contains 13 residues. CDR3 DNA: TGTGCCAGCGGTACTAGCGGCACAGATACGCAGTATTTT. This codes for CASGTSGTDTQYF.

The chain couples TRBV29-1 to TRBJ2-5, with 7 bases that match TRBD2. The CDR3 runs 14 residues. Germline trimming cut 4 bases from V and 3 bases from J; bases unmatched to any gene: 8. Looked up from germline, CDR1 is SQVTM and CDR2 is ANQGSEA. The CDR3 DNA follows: TGCAGCGTTGCTGGCGGGAGAGTGGAAGAGACCCAGTACTTC. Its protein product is CSVAGGRVEETQYF.

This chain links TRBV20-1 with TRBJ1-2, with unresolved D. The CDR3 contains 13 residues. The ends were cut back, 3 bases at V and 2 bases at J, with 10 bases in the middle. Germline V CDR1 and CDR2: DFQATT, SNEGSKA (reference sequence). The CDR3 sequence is CSASPPLNYGYTF. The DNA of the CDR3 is TGCAGTGCTAGTCCTCCTTTGAACTATGGCTACACCTTC.

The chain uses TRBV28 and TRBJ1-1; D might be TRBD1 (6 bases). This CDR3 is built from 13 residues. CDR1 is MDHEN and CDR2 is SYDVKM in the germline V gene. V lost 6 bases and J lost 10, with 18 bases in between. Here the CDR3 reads CASRTLGGVRAFF. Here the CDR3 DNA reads TGTGCCAGCAGGACATTAGGGGGTGTACGAGCTTTCTTT. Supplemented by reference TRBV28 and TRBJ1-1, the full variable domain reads DVKVTQSSRYLVKRTGEKVFLECVQDMDHENMFWYRQDPGLGLRLIYFSYDVKMKEKGDIPEGYSVSREKKERFSLILESASTNQTSMYLCASRTLGGVRAFFGQGTRLTVV.

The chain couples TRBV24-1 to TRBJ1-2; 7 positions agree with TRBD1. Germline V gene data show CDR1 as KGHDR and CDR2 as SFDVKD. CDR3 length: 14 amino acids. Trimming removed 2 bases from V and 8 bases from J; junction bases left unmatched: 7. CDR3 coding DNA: TGTGCCACCAGTGATTCAGAACAGGGGAGCGGCTACACCTTC. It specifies CATSDSEQGSGYTF.

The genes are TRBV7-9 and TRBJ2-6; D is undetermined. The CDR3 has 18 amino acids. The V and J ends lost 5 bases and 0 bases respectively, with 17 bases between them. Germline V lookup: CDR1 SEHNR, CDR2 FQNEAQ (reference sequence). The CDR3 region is CASSPRIDGHSGANVLTF. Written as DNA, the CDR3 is TGTGCCAGCAGCCCTAGAATTGACGGCCACTCTGGGGCCAACGTCCTGACTTTC.

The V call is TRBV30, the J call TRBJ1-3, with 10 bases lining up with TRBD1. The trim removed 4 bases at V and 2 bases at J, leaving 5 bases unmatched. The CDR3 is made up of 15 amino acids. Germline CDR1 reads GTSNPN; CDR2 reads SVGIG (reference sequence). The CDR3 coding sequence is TGTGCCTGGACCCGGGACAGGGGACCTGGAAACACCATATATTTT. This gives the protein CAWTRDRGPGNTIYF.

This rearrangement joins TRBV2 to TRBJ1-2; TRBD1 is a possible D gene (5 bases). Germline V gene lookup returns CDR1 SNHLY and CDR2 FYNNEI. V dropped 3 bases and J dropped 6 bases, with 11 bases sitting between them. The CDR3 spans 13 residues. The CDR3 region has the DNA TGTGCCAGCAGTGATCACGGGGGGGATGGCTACACCTTC. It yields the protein CASSDHGGDGYTF.

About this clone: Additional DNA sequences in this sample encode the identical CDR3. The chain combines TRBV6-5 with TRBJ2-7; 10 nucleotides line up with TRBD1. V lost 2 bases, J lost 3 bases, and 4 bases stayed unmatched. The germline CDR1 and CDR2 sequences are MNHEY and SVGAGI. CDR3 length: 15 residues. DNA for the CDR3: TGTGCCAGCAGTTACCGGGACAGGGGTAGCTACGAGCAGTACTTC. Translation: CASSYRDRGSYEQYF.

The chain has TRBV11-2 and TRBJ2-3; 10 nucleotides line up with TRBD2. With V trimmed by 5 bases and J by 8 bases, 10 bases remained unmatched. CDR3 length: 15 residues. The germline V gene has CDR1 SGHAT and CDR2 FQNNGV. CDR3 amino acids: CASSLRSGRAFTQYF. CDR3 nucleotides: TGTGCCAGCAGCCTAAGGAGCGGGAGGGCTTTTACGCAGTATTTT.

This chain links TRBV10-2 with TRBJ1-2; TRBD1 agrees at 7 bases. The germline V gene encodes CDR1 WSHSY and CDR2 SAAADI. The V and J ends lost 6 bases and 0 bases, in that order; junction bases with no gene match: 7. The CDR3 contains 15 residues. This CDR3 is CASRPPDRANYGYTF. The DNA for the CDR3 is TGCGCCAGCAGGCCCCCTGACAGGGCTAACTATGGCTACACCTTC.

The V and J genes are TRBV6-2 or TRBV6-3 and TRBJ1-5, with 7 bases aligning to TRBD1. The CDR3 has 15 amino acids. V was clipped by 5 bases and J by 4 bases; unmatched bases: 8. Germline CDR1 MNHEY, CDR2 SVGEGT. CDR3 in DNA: TGTGCCAGCAGTCTCCGGGACAGCCTAAATCAGCCCCAGCATTTT. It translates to CASSLRDSLNQPQHF.

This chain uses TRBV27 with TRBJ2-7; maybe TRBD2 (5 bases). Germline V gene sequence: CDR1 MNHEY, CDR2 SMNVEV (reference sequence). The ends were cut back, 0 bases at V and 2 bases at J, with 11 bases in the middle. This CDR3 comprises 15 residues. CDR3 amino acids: CASSLSGMPTYEQYF. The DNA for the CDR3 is TGTGCCAGCAGTTTATCCGGGATGCCTACCTACGAGCAGTACTTC.

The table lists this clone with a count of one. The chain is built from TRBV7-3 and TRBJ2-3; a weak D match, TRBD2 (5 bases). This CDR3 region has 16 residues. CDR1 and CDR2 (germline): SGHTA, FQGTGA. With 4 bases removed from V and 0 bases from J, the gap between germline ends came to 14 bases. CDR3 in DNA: TGTGCCAGCAGCTCCGGACTCAAATCAAGCACAGATACGCAGTATTTT. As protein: CASSSGLKSSTDTQYF.

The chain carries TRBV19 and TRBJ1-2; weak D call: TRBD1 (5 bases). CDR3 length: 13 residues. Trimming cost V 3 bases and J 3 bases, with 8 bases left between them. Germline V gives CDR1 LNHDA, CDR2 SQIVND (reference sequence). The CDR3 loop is CASSMGEDYGYTF. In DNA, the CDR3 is TGTGCCAGTAGTATGGGGGAGGACTATGGCTACACCTTC.

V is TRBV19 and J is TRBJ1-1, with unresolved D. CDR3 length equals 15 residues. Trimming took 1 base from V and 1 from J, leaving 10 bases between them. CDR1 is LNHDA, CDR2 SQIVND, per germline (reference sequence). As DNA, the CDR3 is TGTGCCAGTAGTATAGCCCATGACAAGAACACTGAAGCTTTCTTT. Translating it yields CASSIAHDKNTEAFF.

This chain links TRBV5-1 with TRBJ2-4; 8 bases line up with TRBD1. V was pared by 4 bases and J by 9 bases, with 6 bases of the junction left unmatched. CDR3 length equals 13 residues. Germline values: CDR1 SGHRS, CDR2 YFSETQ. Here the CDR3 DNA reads TGCGCCAGCAGCCTAACCGACAGGGGCATTCAGTACTTC. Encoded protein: CASSLTDRGIQYF.

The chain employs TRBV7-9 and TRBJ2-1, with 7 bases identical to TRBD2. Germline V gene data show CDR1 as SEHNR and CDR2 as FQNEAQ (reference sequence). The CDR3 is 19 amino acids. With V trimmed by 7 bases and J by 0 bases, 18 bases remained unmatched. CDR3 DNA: TGTGCCAGCACTCACACCGGGACTACACCGCACAACTCCTACAATGAGCAGTTCTTC. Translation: CASTHTGTTPHNSYNEQFF.

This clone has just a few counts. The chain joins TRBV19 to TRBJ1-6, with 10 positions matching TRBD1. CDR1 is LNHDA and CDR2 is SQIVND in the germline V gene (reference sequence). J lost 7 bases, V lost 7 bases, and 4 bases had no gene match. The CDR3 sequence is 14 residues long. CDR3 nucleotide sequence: TGTGCCAGTACCCCGGACAGGGGGAATTCACCCCTCCACTTT. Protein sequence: CASTPDRGNSPLHF.

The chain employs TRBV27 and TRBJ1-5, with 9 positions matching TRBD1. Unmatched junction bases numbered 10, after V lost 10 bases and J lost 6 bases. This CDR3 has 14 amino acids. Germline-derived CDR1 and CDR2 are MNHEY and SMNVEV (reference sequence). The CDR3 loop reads CATRTGVGGQPQHF. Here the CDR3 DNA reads TGTGCCACCCGGACAGGGGTCGGGGGTCAGCCCCAGCATTTT.

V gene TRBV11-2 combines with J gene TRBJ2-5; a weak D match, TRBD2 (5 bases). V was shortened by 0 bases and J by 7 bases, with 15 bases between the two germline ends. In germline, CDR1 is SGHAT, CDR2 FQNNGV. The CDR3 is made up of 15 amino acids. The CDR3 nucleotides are TGTGCCAGCAGCTTAGATCGGAGGAGCGACTGGACCCAGTACTTC. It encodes CASSLDRRSDWTQYF.

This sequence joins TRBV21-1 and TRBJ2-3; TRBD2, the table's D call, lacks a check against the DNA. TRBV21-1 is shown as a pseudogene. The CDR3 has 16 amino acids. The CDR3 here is CASSKRTLPSTDTQYF. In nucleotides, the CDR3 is TGTGCCAGCAGCAAAAGAACTTTACCTAGCACAGATACGCAGTATTTT.